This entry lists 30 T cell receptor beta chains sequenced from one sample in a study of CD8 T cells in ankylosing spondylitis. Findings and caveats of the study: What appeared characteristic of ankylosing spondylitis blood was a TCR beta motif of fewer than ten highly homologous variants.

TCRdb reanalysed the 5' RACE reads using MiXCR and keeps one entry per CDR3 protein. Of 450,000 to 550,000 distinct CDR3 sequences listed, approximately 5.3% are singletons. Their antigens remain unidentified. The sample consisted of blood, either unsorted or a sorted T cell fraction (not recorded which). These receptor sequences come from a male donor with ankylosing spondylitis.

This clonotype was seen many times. The CDR3, as DNA: TGTGCCAGCAGTTACTCGAGAACAGGGGGTTCGAGCTATGGCTACACCTTC. The encoded protein is CASSYSRTGGSSYGYTF. The chain carries TRBV6-5 and TRBJ1-2, with 8 bases lining up with TRBD1. The J segment lost 4 bases and the V segment lost 0 bases, leaving 10 bases of the junction unmatched. The CDR3 is 17 residues long. Per germline, CDR1 MNHEY and CDR2 SVGAGI.

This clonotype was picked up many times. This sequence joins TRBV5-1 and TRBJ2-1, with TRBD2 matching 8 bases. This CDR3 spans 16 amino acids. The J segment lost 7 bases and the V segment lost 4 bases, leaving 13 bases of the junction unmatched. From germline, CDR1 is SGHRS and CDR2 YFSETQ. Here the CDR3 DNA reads TGCGCCAGCAGCCGATACCAAGCGGGAGTAGTGAATGAGCAGTTCTTC. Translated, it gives CASSRYQAGVVNEQFF.

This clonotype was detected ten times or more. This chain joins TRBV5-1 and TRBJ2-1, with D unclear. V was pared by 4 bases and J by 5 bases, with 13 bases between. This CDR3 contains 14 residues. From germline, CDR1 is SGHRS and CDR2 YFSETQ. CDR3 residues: CASSSLQSDNEQFF. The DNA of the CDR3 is TGCGCCAGCAGCAGCCTACAGTCTGACAATGAGCAGTTCTTC.

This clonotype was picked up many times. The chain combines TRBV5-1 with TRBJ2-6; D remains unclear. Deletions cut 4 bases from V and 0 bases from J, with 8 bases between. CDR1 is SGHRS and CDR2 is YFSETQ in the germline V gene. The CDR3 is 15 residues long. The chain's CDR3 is CASSPRPSGANVLTF. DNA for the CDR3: TGCGCCAGCAGCCCTAGGCCCTCTGGGGCCAACGTCCTGACTTTC.

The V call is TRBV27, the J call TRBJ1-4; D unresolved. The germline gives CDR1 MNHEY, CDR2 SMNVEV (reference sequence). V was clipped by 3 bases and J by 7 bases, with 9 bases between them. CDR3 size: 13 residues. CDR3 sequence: CASSFHNFEKLFF. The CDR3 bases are TGTGCCAGCAGTTTTCACAACTTTGAAAAACTGTTTTTT.

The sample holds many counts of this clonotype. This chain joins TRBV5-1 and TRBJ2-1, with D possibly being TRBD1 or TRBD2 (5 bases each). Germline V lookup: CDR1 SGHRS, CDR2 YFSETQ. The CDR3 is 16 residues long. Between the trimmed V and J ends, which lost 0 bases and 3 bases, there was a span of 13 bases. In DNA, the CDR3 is TGCGCCAGCAGCTTGGGGGGGAGAGGGAGCTACAATGAGCAGTTCTTC. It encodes CASSLGGRGSYNEQFF.

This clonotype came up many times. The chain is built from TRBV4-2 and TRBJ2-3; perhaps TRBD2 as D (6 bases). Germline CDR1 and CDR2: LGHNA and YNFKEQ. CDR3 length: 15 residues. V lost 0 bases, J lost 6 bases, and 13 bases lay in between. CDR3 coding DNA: TGTGCCAGCAGCCAAGATCTCTGGAGGGCGGATACGCAGTATTTT. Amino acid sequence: CASSQDLWRADTQYF.

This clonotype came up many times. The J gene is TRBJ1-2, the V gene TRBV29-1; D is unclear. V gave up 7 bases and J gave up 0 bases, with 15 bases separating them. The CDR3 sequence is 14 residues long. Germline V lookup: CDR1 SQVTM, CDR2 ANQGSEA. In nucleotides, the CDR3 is TGCAGCGACGGTAGGACCGATACTAACTATGGCTACACCTTC. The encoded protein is CSDGRTDTNYGYTF.

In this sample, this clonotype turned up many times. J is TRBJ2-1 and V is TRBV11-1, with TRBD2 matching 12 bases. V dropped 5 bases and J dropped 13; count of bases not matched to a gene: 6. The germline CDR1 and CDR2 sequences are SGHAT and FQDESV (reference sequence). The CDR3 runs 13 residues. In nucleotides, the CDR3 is TGTGCCAGCAGCCTTAGGACTAGCGGGAACCAGTTCTTC. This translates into CASSLRTSGNQFF. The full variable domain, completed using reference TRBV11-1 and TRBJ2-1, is EAEVAQSPRYKITEKSQAVAFWCDPISGHATLYWYRQILGQGPELLVQFQDESVVDDSQLPKDRFSAERLKGVDSTLKIQPAELGDSAMYLCASSLRTSGNQFFGPGTRLTVL.

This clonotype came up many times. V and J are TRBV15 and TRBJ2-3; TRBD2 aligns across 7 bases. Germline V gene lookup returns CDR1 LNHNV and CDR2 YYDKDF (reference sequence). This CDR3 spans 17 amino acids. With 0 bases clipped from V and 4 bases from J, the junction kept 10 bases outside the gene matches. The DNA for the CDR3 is TGTGCCACCAGCAGAGATCCATGGCGGGGGACTTCAGATACGCAGTATTTT. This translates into CATSRDPWRGTSDTQYF.

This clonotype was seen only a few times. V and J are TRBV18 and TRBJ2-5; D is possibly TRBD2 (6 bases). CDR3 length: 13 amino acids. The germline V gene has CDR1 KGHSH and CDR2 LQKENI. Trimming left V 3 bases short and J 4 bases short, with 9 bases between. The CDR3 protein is CASSPAGGETQYF. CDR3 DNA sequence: TGTGCCAGCTCACCTGCCGGGGGAGAGACCCAGTACTTC.

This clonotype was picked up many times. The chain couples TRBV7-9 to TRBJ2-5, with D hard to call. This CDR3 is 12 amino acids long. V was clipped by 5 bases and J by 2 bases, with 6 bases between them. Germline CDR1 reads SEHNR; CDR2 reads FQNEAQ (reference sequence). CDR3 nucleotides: TGTGCCAGCAGCCGAGTACAAGAGACCCAGTACTTC. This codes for CASSRVQETQYF.

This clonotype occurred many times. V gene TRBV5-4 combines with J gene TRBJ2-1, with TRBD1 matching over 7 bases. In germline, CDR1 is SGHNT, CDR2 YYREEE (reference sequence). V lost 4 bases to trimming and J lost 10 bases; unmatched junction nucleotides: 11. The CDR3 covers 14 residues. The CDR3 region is CASSPDRVRREQFF. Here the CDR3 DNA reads TGTGCCAGCAGCCCCGACAGGGTTCGTCGGGAGCAGTTCTTC.

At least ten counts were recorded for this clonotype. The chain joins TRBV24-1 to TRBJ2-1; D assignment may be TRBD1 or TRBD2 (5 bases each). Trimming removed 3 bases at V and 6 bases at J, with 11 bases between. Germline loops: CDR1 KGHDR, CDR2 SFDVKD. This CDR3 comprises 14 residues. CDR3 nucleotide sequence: TGTGCCACCAGTGATACCAGAGGGGCCAATGAGCAGTTCTTC. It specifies CATSDTRGANEQFF.

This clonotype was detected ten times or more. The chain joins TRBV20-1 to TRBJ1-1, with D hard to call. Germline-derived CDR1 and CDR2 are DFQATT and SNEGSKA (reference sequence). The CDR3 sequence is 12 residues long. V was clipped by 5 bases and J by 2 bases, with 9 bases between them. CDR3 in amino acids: CSAQSDNTEAFF. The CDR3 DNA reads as TGCAGTGCTCAATCAGATAACACTGAAGCTTTCTTT.

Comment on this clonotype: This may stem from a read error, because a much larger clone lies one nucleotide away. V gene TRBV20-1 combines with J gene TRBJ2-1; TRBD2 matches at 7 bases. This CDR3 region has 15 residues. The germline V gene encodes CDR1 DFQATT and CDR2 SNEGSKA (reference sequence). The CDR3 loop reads CIAPTTSEAYNEQFF. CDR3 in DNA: TGCATTGCCCCTACAACTAGCGAGGCCTACAATGAGCAGTTCTTC.

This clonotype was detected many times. The CDR3, as DNA: TGTGCCAGCAGCCAGGGACTAGCGGATACCTACGAGCAGTACTTC. It encodes CASSQGLADTYEQYF. This sequence joins TRBV12-3 or TRBV12-4 and TRBJ2-7; 11 nucleotides line up with TRBD2. There are 15 residues in the CDR3. The J segment lost 2 bases and the V segment lost 6 bases, leaving 6 bases of the junction unmatched.

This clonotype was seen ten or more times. The CDR3 bases are TGCGCCAGCAGCTTGGCCCCACAGGGATTCTTTGAGACTGAAGCTTTCTTT. This codes for CASSLAPQGFFETEAFF. The chain recombines TRBV5-1 with TRBJ1-1; maybe TRBD1 (6 bases). The CDR3 is 17 residues long. Germline CDR1 reads SGHRS; CDR2 reads YFSETQ. The V and J ends lost 0 bases and 5 bases respectively, with 20 bases between them. Supplemented by reference TRBV5-1 and TRBJ1-1, the full variable domain reads KAGVTQTPRYLIKTRGQQVTLSCSPISGHRSVSWYQQTPGQGLQFLFEYFSETQRNKGNFPGRFSGRQFSNSRSEMNVSTLELGDSALYLCASSLAPQGFFETEAFFGQGTRLTVV.

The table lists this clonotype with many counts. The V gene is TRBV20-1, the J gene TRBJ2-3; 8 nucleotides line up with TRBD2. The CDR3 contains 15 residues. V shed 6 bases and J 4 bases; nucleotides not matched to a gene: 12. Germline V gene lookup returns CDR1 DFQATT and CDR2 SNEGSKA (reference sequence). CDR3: CSAEVRASGPDTQYF. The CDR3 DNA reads TGCAGTGCCGAAGTCAGGGCTAGCGGGCCAGATACGCAGTATTTT.

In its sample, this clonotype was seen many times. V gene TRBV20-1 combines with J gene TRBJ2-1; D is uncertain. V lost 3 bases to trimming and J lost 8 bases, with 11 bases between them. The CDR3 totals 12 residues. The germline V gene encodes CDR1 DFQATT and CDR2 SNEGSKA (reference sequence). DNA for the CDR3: TGCAGTGCTAGCGGCTCCCGGGATGAGCAGTTCTTC. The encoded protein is CSASGSRDEQFF.

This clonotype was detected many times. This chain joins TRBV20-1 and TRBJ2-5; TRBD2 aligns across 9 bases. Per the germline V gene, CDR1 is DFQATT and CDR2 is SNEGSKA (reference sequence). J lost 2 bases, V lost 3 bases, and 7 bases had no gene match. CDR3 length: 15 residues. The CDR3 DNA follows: TGCAGTGCTAGTGCGGCTAGCGGGGCGCAAGAGACCCAGTACTTC. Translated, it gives CSASAASGAQETQYF.

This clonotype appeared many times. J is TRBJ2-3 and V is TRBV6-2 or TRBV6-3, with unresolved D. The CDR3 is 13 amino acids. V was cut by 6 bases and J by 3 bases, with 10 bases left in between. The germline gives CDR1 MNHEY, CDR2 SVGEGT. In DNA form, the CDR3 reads TGTGCCAGCAGGACCGGCTCAACAGATACGCAGTATTTT. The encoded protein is CASRTGSTDTQYF.

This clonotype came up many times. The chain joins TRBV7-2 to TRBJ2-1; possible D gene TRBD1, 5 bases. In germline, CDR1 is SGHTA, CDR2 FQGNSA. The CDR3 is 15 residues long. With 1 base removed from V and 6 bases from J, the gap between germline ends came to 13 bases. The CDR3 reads CASSLDYRSGNEQFF. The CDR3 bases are TGTGCCAGCAGCTTAGATTACAGGTCGGGCAATGAGCAGTTCTTC.

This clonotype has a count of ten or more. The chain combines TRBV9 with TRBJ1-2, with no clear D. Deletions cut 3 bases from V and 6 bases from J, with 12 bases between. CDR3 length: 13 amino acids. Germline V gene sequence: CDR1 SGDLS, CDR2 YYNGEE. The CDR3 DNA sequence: TGTGCCAGCAGCGCCTACTGGGGTCATGGCTACACCTTC. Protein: CASSAYWGHGYTF.

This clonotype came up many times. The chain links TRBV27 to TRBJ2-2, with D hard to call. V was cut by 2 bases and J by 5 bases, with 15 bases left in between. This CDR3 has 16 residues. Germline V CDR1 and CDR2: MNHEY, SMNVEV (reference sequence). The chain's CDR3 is CASSLLGPGGTGELFF. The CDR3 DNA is TGTGCCAGCAGTTTACTTGGCCCGGGCGGAACCGGGGAGCTGTTTTTT.

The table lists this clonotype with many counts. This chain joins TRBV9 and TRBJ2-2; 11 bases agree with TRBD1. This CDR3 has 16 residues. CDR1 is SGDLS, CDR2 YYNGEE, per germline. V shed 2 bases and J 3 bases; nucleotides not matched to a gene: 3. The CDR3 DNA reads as TGTGCCAGCAGCGTCGGACAGGGGGCCTACACCGGGGAGCTGTTTTTT. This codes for CASSVGQGAYTGELFF.

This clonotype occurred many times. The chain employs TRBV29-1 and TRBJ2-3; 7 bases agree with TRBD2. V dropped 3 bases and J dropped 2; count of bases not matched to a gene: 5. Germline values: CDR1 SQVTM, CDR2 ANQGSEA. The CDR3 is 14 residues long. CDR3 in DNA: TGCAGCGTTGAGAAGCGGGAAACCACAGATACGCAGTATTTT. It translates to CSVEKRETTDTQYF.

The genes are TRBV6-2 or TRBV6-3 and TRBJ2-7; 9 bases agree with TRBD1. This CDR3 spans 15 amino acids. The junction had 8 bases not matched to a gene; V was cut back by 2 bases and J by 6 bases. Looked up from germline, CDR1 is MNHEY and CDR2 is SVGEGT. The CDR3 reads CASSYPRTGVGEQYF. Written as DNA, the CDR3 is TGTGCCAGCAGTTACCCTAGGACAGGGGTCGGCGAGCAGTACTTC.

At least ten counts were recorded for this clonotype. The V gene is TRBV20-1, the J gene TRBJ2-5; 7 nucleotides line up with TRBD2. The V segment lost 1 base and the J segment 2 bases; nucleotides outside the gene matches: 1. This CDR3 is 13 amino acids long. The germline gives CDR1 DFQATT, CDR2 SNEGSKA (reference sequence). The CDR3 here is CSARASGQETQYF. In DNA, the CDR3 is TGCAGTGCTAGAGCTAGCGGACAAGAGACCCAGTACTTC.

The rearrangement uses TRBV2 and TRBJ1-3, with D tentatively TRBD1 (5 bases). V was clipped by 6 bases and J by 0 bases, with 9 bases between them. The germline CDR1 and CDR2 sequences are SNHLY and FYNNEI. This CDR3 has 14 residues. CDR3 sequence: CASRNTGSGNTIYF. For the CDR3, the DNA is TGTGCCAGCAGGAACACAGGCTCTGGAAACACCATATATTTT.